This T cell receptor (beta chain) was retrieved from a study of blood T cell repertoires in COVID-19. Study background: Collection of acute and convalescent COVID-19 samples took place in the United States, Italy and Spain. PBMCs, B-cell-depleted T cells, or T cells were the source of the cDNA or gDNA that made up the material.

There are a few counts of this clone. Germline CDR1 and CDR2: SEHNR and FQNEAQ (reference sequence). The junction had 9 bases not matched to a gene; V was cut back by 5 bases and J by 3 bases. The CDR3 runs to 17 residues. Per the original methods: Estimation of nucleated cell counts was performed using reference gene primer amplification. Using immunoSEQ multiplex PCR, the repertoire was profiled, and TCRdb retains in-frame clones only, with some absent. That table furnishes V, J and clone size, whereas the DNA furnished D and trimming. This sample has some 100,000 clones, with roughly 90% found just once.

J is TRBJ2-6 and V is TRBV7-9, with TRBD1 matching 8 bases. Sequencing was carried out using peripheral blood. The receptor was isolated from a woman in her sixties with acute or convalescent COVID-19. CDR3 protein: CASSPGTGRFGANVLTF. For the CDR3, the DNA is TGTGCCAGCAGCCCCGGGACAGGACGGTTTGGGGCCAACGTCCTGACTTTC.